This TCR beta chain was identified during a study of PD-L1 blockade in urothelial cancer. At the level of the study: Bladder-origin urothelial cancer in males covered about 90% of the roughly 30 patients.

CDR1 and CDR2 (germline): SNHLY, FYNNEI. The CDR3 has 16 residues. Germline trimming cut 8 bases from V and 3 bases from J; bases unmatched to any gene: 10. Produced via immunoSEQ multiplex PCR; TCRdb's table is partial and in-frame only. The sample lists 35,000 to 40,000 clones, more than 80% occurring once. The diagnosis in patients was locally advanced or metastatic urothelial carcinoma. Sequenced material: PBMCs, taken around atezolizumab (anti-PD-L1) treatment. This sequence joins TRBV2 and TRBJ2-7; 13 nucleotides agree with TRBD2. The TCR comes from a man aged 65-85 years with urothelial cancer. CDR3 sequence reads: CASLLGLAGSYYEQYF. The CDR3 DNA reads TGTGCCAGCTTACTGGGACTAGCGGGGTCTTACTACGAGCAGTACTTC.